This T cell receptor (beta chain) was sequenced in a study of T cells after somatic rescue of genetic block. Profiled with immunoSEQ multiplex PCR; TCRdb holds only in-frame clones, not every one. The table shows 110,000 or so clones, with about 90% occurring only once. The V end lost 2 bases, the J end lost 0 bases, and 6 bases lay between the germline ends. The CDR3 sequence is 15 residues long. From germline, CDR1 is SGHNT and CDR2 YYREEE (reference sequence). The clonotype comes from a woman under 30. The chain carries TRBV5-4 and TRBJ1-6; D remains unclear. The sequenced sample consisted of peripheral blood mononuclear cells (PBMCs). The CDR3 is CASSLEGSYNSPLHF. CDR3 bases: TGTGCCAGCAGCTTAGAGGGCTCCTATAATTCACCCCTCCACTTT.